The T cell receptor (beta chain) under discussion was sequenced for a study of T-cell reconstitution after alpha-beta-depleted transplantation in children. Study observations and caveats: It was reported that alpha-beta T cells came from several hundred expanded graft clones (about two months after transplant). At day 60, the high TCRbeta diversity found in some patients originated from recipient T cells and thymic progenitors that had survived. T-cell numbers and diversity, one year after transplant, stemmed largely from T cells that were newly produced.

Library preparation (for TCRbeta) was performed with unique molecular identifiers. TCRdb independently ran MiXCR on the PCR reads; one entry per CDR3 protein. This table holds fewer than 750,000 distinct CDR3 sequences, over 20% found once. Note on this clonotype: What it recognizes is unknown.

The CDR3 length is 14 residues. Germline CDR1 SGHRS, CDR2 YFSETQ. V lost 4 bases and J lost 5; bases outside the gene matches: 6. The input for sequencing was PBMCs, taken before TCRalphabeta/CD19-depleted stem cell transplant. The chain recombines TRBV5-1 with TRBJ2-1, with 7 bases fitting TRBD2. This clonotype was sampled from a boy under two years old with Wiskott-Aldrich syndrome, due to receive a stem cell transplant. The CDR3 nucleotides read TGCGCCAGCAGCCTGACACTAGCGAACAATGAGCAGTTCTTC. Its translation: CASSLTLANNEQFF.